Sequencing of this T cell receptor beta chain was carried out in a study of Ad26.COV2.S vaccination and SARS-CoV-2 variants. Study-level points and caveats: Vaccine and placebo recipients had similar non-spike TCR breadth. Vaccine recipients showed a spike-specific TCR breadth that was higher than in placebo recipients.

Libraries were prepared by immunoSEQ multiplex PCR; TCRdb keeps only in-frame clonotypes and omits some of them. The sample shows around 340,000 clones, 88% of them seen only once. A note on this clone: Its matching antigen is unknown.

Treatment here: approximately 18 received Ad26.COV2.S at low or high dose, single or two shots; several received placebo; per-sample allocation not given. Sampling happened 63 days after the first vaccine or placebo injection. The material sequenced was peripheral blood, taken in a trial of Ad26.COV2.S vaccine versus placebo. This clonotype was sampled from a person aged 18-65 years who received the Ad26.COV2.S COVID-19 vaccine or a placebo.

Here the CDR3 reads CASSQAAGLFGYTF. The CDR3 bases are TGTGCCAGCAGCCAAGCGGCAGGGCTGTTTGGCTACACCTTC. The chain couples TRBV3-1 (or the pseudogene TRBV3-2) to TRBJ1-2; TRBD1 is a possible D gene (5 bases). This CDR3 comprises 14 residues. V was cut by 1 base and J by 7 bases, with 13 bases left in between. Germline CDR1 is LGHDT and CDR2 is YNNKEL (reference sequence).